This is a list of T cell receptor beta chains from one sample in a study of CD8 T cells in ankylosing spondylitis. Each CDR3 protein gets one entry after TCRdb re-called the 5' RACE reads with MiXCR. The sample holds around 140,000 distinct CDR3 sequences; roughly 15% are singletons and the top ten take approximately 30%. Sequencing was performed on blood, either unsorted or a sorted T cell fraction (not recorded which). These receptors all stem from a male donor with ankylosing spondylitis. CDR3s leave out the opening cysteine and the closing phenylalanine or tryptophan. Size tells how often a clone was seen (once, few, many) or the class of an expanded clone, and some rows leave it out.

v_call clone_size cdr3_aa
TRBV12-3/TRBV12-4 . ASSSGENTDTQY
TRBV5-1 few ASSLTVGADTQY
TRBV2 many ASKAGTPNTGELF
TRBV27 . ASSFGQSKNTGELF
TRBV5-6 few ASSLGQGPQPQH
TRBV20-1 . SARVPQGAIEQY
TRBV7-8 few AGTSGNEQF
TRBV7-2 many ASSHQGRAHRDEQY
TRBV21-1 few ASSDSGTNYEQY
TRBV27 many ASSLSNEQF
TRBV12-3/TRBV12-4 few ASSLVRSYGYT
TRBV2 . ASSGTKQF
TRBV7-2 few ASSFLNSEHYEQY
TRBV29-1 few SVEGLAAQETQY
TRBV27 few ASSSLRVLAEGYNEQF
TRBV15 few ATSSEPDLGQPQH
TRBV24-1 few ATSVRTGGTGELF
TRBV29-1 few SVEVAGRGPREQY
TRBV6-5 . ASSYSGEYEQY
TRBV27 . ASSLTATGGDGYT
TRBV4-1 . ASSQAGGGYEQY
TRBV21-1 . ASSKSAGGTCYYEQY
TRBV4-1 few ASSQDWGASYNEQF
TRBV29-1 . SVGRTSGSSYEQY
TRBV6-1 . ASSPYIEGGELF
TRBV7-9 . ASSWSAGPGNEQF
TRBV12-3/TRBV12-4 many ASSLRPGSANVLT
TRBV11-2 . ASSSIAVEGGTGELF
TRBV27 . ASSHKREGYEQY
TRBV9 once ASSVGGSSVYEQY
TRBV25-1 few ASSVGQGNTEAF
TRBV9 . ASSVARLAGDTDTQY
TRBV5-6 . ASSLAGDATEQY
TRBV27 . ASSLGLAGGPYNEQF
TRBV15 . ATSRYNQPQH
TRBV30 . AWSEAGREAF